A single sample is the source of the 9 T cell receptor beta chains below, sequenced in a study of T cell repertoires in cytomegalovirus infection. MiXCR, run by TCRdb on the reads, gives a single entry per CDR3 protein. The repertoire includes fewer than 700,000 distinct CDR3 sequences, 20% to 30% of them detected once, and roughly 8% sits in the top ten. The sample consisted of CD8+ T cells from PBMCs. These TCRs come from a human donor in good health (CMV status not recorded). Some clones in this sample may be carry-over from other donors' samples.

This clonotype was counted at least ten times. This rearrangement joins TRBV7-2 to TRBJ2-7; TRBD1 is a possible D gene (7 bases). Trimming removed 5 bases at V and 2 bases at J, with 10 bases between. This CDR3 spans 13 amino acids. In germline, CDR1 is SGHTA, CDR2 FQGNSA. The CDR3 sequence is CASSPRGAYEQYF. Written as DNA, the CDR3 is TGTGCCAGCAGCCCCAGGGGGGCCTACGAGCAGTACTTC. Using reference TRBV7-2 and TRBJ2-7 for the parts outside the CDR3, the full variable domain is GAGVSQSPSNKVTEKGKDVELRCDPISGHTALYWYRQSLGQGLEFLIYFQGNSAPDKSGLPSDRFSAERTGGSVSTLTIQRTQQEDSAVYLCASSPRGAYEQYFGPGTRLTVT.

The chain combines TRBV20-1 with TRBJ1-2, with TRBD1 matching 7 bases. V shed 0 bases and J 3 bases; nucleotides not matched to a gene: 13. CDR3 length: 17 amino acids. Looked up from germline, CDR1 is DFQATT and CDR2 is SNEGSKA (reference sequence). The CDR3 coding sequence is TGCAGTGCTAGAGACCGGGACAGCCCCTTAAAGGACTATGGCTACACCTTC. Translating gives CSARDRDSPLKDYGYTF.

The chain couples TRBV7-9 to TRBJ1-2; D uncertain. The germline V and J ends were trimmed by 5 bases and 4 bases, with 11 bases remaining between them. This CDR3 is built from 13 residues. The V gene's germline CDR1 is SEHNR and CDR2 FQNEAQ (reference sequence). The CDR3: CASSAALSYGYTF. The DNA of the CDR3 is TGTGCCAGCAGCGCTGCACTGAGCTATGGCTACACCTTC. Full variable domain (missing parts from reference TRBV7-9 and TRBJ1-2): DTGVSQNPRHKITKRGQNVTFRCDPISEHNRLYWYRQTLGQGPEFLTYFQNEAQLEKSRLLSDRFSAERPKGSFSTLEIQRTEQGDSAMYLCASSAALSYGYTFGSGTRLTVV.

This clonotype was recorded at least ten times. The rearrangement uses TRBV7-3 and TRBJ2-1; the D gene could be TRBD1 or TRBD2 (5 bases each). The germline V gene encodes CDR1 SGHTA and CDR2 FQGTGA. CDR3 size: 15 residues. The V end was cut by 3 bases, the J end by 2 bases, with 11 bases between. The CDR3 region is CASSFGTAAYNEQFF. The CDR3 bases are TGTGCCAGCAGCTTCGGGACGGCAGCCTACAATGAGCAGTTCTTC.

This clonotype has ten or more counts. Here the CDR3 reads CASSYGGAGYTQYF. CDR3 DNA: TGTGCCAGCAGTTACGGCGGGGCCGGATATACGCAGTATTTT. The chain is built from TRBV6-6 and TRBJ2-3, with D possibly being TRBD2 (6 bases). Germline CDR1 MNHNY, CDR2 SVGAGI (reference sequence). V was cut by 2 bases and J by 7 bases, with 13 bases left in between. This CDR3 region has 14 residues.

This clonotype has only one observation. The chain couples TRBV20-1 to TRBJ2-7; D call uncertain. The CDR3 consists of 13 residues. Trimming took 3 bases from V and 3 from J, leaving 12 bases between them. CDR1 is DFQATT, CDR2 SNEGSKA, per germline (reference sequence). CDR3 residues: CSAREKTRYEQYV. The CDR3 nucleotides are TGCAGTGCTAGGGAAAAGACTCGCTACGAGCAGTACGTC.

This chain joins TRBV6-2 or TRBV6-3 and TRBJ2-2; possibly TRBD2 for D (6 bases). Germline V gives CDR1 MNHEY, CDR2 SVGEGT. This CDR3 has 13 residues. The ends were cut back, 9 bases at V and 5 bases at J, with 13 bases in the middle. CDR3 coding DNA: TGTGCCAGTCGGGGGATGGATACCGGGGAGCTGTTTTTT. It yields the protein CASRGMDTGELFF.

This chain uses TRBV6-2 or TRBV6-3 with TRBJ2-1, with D possibly TRBD2 on 5 matching bases. V lost 8 bases and J 0 bases, leaving 11 bases between the germline ends. The CDR3 contains 14 residues. Germline assignment: CDR1 MNHEY and CDR2 SVGEGT. The CDR3 reads CASGRESSYNEQFF. Written as DNA, the CDR3 is TGTGCCAGCGGGAGAGAGTCCTCCTACAATGAGCAGTTCTTC.

This clonotype was seen a few times. This is likely a read error, given that the CDR3 carries no conserved phenylalanine or tryptophan at its end. The DNA is omitted, as the CDR3 cannot be located on it reliably, and the CDR3 follows TCRdb's listing. The chain employs TRBV29-1 and TRBJ2-1; the D call TRBD1 from the table was never checked on the DNA. The germline CDR1 and CDR2 sequences are SQVTM and ANQGSEA. The CDR3 is made up of 10 amino acids, end residues included. The CDR3 here is CSARGELHFI.